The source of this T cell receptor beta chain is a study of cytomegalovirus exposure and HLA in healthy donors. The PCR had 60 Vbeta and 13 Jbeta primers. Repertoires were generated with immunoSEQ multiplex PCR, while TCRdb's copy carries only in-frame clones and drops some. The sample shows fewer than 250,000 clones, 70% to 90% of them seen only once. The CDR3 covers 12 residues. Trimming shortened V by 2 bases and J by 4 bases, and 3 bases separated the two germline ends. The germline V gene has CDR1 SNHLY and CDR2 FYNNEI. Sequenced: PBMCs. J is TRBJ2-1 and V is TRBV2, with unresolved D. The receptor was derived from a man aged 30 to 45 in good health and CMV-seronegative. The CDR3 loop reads CASSEHYNEQFF. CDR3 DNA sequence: TGTGCCAGCAGTGAACATTACAATGAGCAGTTCTTC.